In this sample, the clone carrying this TCR beta chain turned up once. What it binds is unknown. The PCR employed 60 Vbeta primers together with 13 Jbeta primers. Data came from immunoSEQ multiplex PCR; TCRdb stores just in-frame clones and leaves some out. Of under 200,000 clones in the sample, 75% to 85% were seen once. These data come from a study of cytomegalovirus exposure and HLA in healthy donors. Regarding the study as a whole: TCR beta sequences reportedly predicted the HLA-A and HLA-B alleles of most subjects accurately. The authors enumerated 164 TCR beta chains as linked to cytomegalovirus.

V dropped 2 bases and J dropped 1 base, with 9 bases sitting between them. Germline V gene sequence: CDR1 SGDLS, CDR2 YYNGEE. This CDR3 is built from 14 residues. The chain couples TRBV9 to TRBJ1-1; D unresolved. The sequence came from a girl aged 2 to 9 in good health and CMV-seropositive. Sequencing used PBMCs. The CDR3 region has the DNA TGTGCCAGCAGCGTGGACGGGGAGAACACTGAAGCTTTCTTT. Translating it yields CASSVDGENTEAFF.